Listed below are T cell receptor beta chains from one sample, sequenced in a study of blood T cells in healthy people across ages. In TCRdb, the 5' RACE reads were re-called with MiXCR into one record per CDR3 protein. The table has about 1.4 million distinct CDR3 sequences, roughly 60% seen once. The sample comprised blood. All receptors come from a man aged 18 to 30 in good health. Both conserved end residues are part of each CDR3. Not every row has a clone size; where given, it reads once, few, many or a size class.

j_call cdr3_length clone_size v_call cdr3_aa
TRBJ2-5 18 . TRBV5-1 CASSLEGRLSGGSETQYF
TRBJ2-3 12 few TRBV6-5 CASSRTRDTQYF
TRBJ2-7 11 few TRBV7-2 CASNNWSEQYF
TRBJ2-3 19 few TRBV12-3/TRBV12-4 CASSLASQGASGNTDTQYF
TRBJ2-3 14 few TRBV9 CASSLPGGTDTQYF
TRBJ2-1 13 once TRBV12-3/TRBV12-4 CASSSQSEGEQFF
TRBJ2-3 16 few TRBV7-6 CASSAEAGTGLYTQYF
TRBJ2-1 15 . TRBV5-1 CASSGGLAINNEQFF
TRBJ2-2 18 . TRBV7-9 CASSLEGNPRDYTGELFF
TRBJ2-7 18 . TRBV7-2 CASSLHPLERGLYYEQYF
. 15 . TRBV27 CASKINRDLPYEQYF
TRBJ2-7 14 . TRBV20-1 CSAGVEGGWYEQYF
. 15 . TRBV11-2 CASSSLSGTLYEQYF
TRBJ2-3 17 . TRBV4-1 CASSQGKGLAVLDTQYF
TRBJ1-4 14 many TRBV7-6 CASRAGATNEKLFF
TRBJ2-2 13 . TRBV12-3/TRBV12-4 CASTTLGTGELFF
TRBJ2-3 16 . TRBV7-9 CASSWGLAGATDTQYF
TRBJ2-3 16 . TRBV9 CASSVRGQSSTDTQYF
TRBJ2-3 13 . TRBV6-6 CASSSNSGYTQYF
TRBJ2-7 13 few TRBV20-1 CSARNGEPYEQYF
TRBJ2-3 15 . TRBV20-1 CSAIAGREGQDTQYF
TRBJ2-2 15 . TRBV29-1 CSVLTGKGNTGELFF
TRBJ1-1 14 few TRBV7-2 CASSNRRGFTEAFF